The 32 T cell receptor beta chains below were found in one sample sequenced in a study of PD-L1 blockade in urothelial cancer. TCRdb's table, derived via immunoSEQ multiplex PCR, lists solely in-frame clones and lacks some. The table includes about 52,000 clones, around 80% detected once. Time point denoted: pretreatment peripheral blood. Source: PBMCs, taken around atezolizumab (anti-PD-L1) treatment. The receptor set was obtained from a man in his 70s with urothelial cancer.

The genes are TRBV4-2 and TRBJ1-2, with D uncertain. Trimming took 4 bases from V and 3 from J, leaving 15 bases between them. There are 15 residues in the CDR3. In germline, CDR1 is LGHNA, CDR2 YNFKEQ. CDR3 coding DNA: TGTGCCAGCAGCCTCCTCGGAGAGGGCGACTATGGCTACACCTTC. Its protein is CASSLLGEGDYGYTF.

The chain combines TRBV27 with TRBJ1-5, with D possibly matching TRBD1 (5 bases). The ends were cut back, 3 bases at V and 3 bases at J, with 12 bases in the middle. The CDR3 runs to 15 residues. In germline, CDR1 is MNHEY, CDR2 SMNVEV (reference sequence). Here the CDR3 DNA reads TGTGCCAGCAGTTTGAAGGGGCAGTCCAATCAGCCCCAGCATTTT. Its protein is CASSLKGQSNQPQHF.

The V call is TRBV7-6, the J call TRBJ2-7; TRBD1 is a possible D gene (6 bases). Deletions cut 5 bases from V and 2 bases from J, with 13 bases between. The CDR3 covers 14 residues. In germline, CDR1 is SGHVS, CDR2 FNYEAQ. Here the CDR3 reads CASSPSDRTYEQYF. The CDR3 DNA is TGTGCCAGCAGCCCCTCCGACAGGACCTACGAGCAGTACTTC. Drawing the rest from reference TRBV7-6 and TRBJ2-7, the complete variable domain is GAGVSQSPRYKVTKRGQDVALRCDPISGHVSLYWYRQALGQGPEFLTYFNYEAQQDKSGLPNDRFSAERPEGSISTLTIQRTEQRDSAMYRCASSPSDRTYEQYFGPGTRLTVT.

In its sample, this clone was seen once. V gene TRBV2 combines with J gene TRBJ1-4; 10 nucleotides agree with TRBD1. The V and J ends lost 2 bases and 4 bases, in that order; junction bases with no gene match: 1. Germline lookup yields CDR1 SNHLY and CDR2 FYNNEI. The CDR3 loop spans 15 amino acids. CDR3 DNA sequence: TGTGCCAGCAGTGAACGGACAGGGGGTAATGAAAAACTGTTTTTT. This encodes CASSERTGGNEKLFF.

The rearrangement links TRBV5-8 to TRBJ2-3; a possible D gene is TRBD1 (6 bases). The CDR3 totals 15 residues. CDR1 is SGHTS, CDR2 YDEGEE, per germline. Trimming removed 1 base from V and 1 base from J, with 10 bases in between. As DNA, the CDR3 is TGTGCCAGCAGCTTGTCGAGACAGGGCACAGATACGCAGTATTTT. Translating it yields CASSLSRQGTDTQYF.

The chain couples TRBV27 to TRBJ1-2; TRBD1 is a possible D gene (6 bases). Trimming shortened V by 6 bases and J by 4 bases, and 15 bases separated the two germline ends. Germline V gives CDR1 MNHEY, CDR2 SMNVEV (reference sequence). CDR3 length equals 14 residues. This CDR3 reads CASSPTGFGYGYTF. DNA for the CDR3: TGTGCCAGCAGCCCTACAGGGTTCGGCTATGGCTACACCTTC.

CDR3 residues: CASTPTGPYGYTF. CDR3 nucleotide sequence: TGTGCCAGCACCCCGACAGGGCCCTATGGCTACACCTTC. This chain joins TRBV28 and TRBJ1-2; 7 bases line up with TRBD1. Germline assignment: CDR1 MDHEN and CDR2 SYDVKM. CDR3 size: 13 residues. V was clipped by 7 bases and J by 4 bases; unmatched bases: 6.

This clone occurred many times. The gene calls are TRBV19 and TRBJ2-2; the match to TRBD1 covers 7 bases. Trimming at V came to 8 bases and at J to 2 bases, leaving 11 bases not matched to a gene. The CDR3 has 16 residues. Germline CDR1 reads LNHDA; CDR2 reads SQIVND (reference sequence). The CDR3 sequence is CASQQRTGGNTGELFF. As DNA, the CDR3 is TGTGCCAGTCAGCAAAGGACAGGAGGAAACACCGGGGAGCTGTTTTTT.

This chain links TRBV13 with TRBJ2-5; TRBD2 aligns across 12 bases. The V segment lost 5 bases and the J segment 1 base; nucleotides outside the gene matches: 8. Germline V lookup: CDR1 PRHDT, CDR2 FYEKMQ (reference sequence). There are 17 residues in the CDR3. The chain's CDR3 is CASSPGLAGSLQETQYF. CDR3 sequence (DNA): TGTGCCAGCAGCCCCGGACTAGCGGGATCCCTCCAAGAGACCCAGTACTTC.

This chain connects TRBV28 to TRBJ2-7, with TRBD2 identical over 14 bases. The V gene end was trimmed by 4 bases and the J gene end by 6 bases; junction bases not matched to a gene: 11. This CDR3 is built from 17 residues. Germline values: CDR1 MDHEN, CDR2 SYDVKM. DNA of the CDR3: TGTGCCAGCAGTTCGGGACTAGCGGGAGAAGGGGGCGTCGAGCAGTACTTC. Protein: CASSSGLAGEGGVEQYF. Filled out from reference TRBV28 and TRBJ2-7, the complete variable domain reads DVKVTQSSRYLVKRTGEKVFLECVQDMDHENMFWYRQDPGLGLRLIYFSYDVKMKEKGDIPEGYSVSREKKERFSLILESASTNQTSMYLCASSSGLAGEGGVEQYFGPGTRLTVT.

The rearrangement links TRBV5-4 to TRBJ2-7; D gene uncertain. The CDR3 runs to 13 residues. The ends were cut back, 4 bases at V and 5 bases at J, with 13 bases in the middle. The germline V gene encodes CDR1 SGHNT and CDR2 YYREEE (reference sequence). In DNA form, the CDR3 reads TGTGCCAGCAGCCACGACTCGTCTCACGAGCAGTACTTC. As protein: CASSHDSSHEQYF.

The chain couples TRBV5-1 to TRBJ1-4; TRBD1 might be the D (5 bases). The germline V gene has CDR1 SGHRS and CDR2 YFSETQ. The V gene lost 4 bases and the J gene lost 5 bases, with 15 bases spanning the gap. This CDR3 is 15 amino acids long. The CDR3 loop is CASSLSGGSNEKLFF. In DNA, the CDR3 is TGCGCCAGCAGCCTTTCGGGGGGATCGAATGAAAAACTGTTTTTT.

The V call is TRBV5-1, the J call TRBJ1-3; TRBD1 agrees at 7 bases. Germline V gene lookup returns CDR1 SGHRS and CDR2 YFSETQ. CDR3 size: 16 residues. The V segment lost 4 bases and the J segment 0 bases; nucleotides outside the gene matches: 7. The CDR3 sequence: CASSPTGPHSGNTIYF. CDR3 DNA: TGCGCCAGCAGCCCGACAGGGCCCCACTCTGGAAACACCATATATTTT.

This sequence joins TRBV30 and TRBJ1-5; D possibly corresponds to TRBD1 (6 bases). Germline lookup yields CDR1 GTSNPN and CDR2 SVGIG (reference sequence). There are 14 residues in the CDR3. With 5 bases removed from V and 2 bases from J, the gap between germline ends came to 13 bases. The CDR3, as DNA: TGTGCCTGGCCTAACAGGGTTCGCAATCAGCCCCAGCATTTT. Translating it yields CAWPNRVRNQPQHF.

The chain carries TRBV27 and TRBJ2-1, with 9 positions matching TRBD1. Per the germline V gene, CDR1 is MNHEY and CDR2 is SMNVEV (reference sequence). V shed 9 bases, J shed 6 bases, and the junction held 9 bases outside the gene matches. This CDR3 contains 14 residues. The CDR3 DNA reads TGTGCCAGGGGAGACAGGGGGGGGTCCAATGAGCAGTTCTTC. It codes for CARGDRGGSNEQFF.

DNA for the CDR3: TGTGCCAGCAGCTTGGGAAACAGGGGGCGGTACACCGGGGAGCTGTTTTTT. Its translation: CASSLGNRGRYTGELFF. The chain links TRBV5-4 to TRBJ2-2; 9 bases map to TRBD1. The CDR3 extends over 17 amino acids. Germline values: CDR1 SGHNT, CDR2 YYREEE (reference sequence). The ends lost 0 bases at V and 3 bases at J; junction bases unmatched: 6.

This clone has only one observation. The chain uses TRBV11-2 and TRBJ2-3, with 10 bases lining up with TRBD2. The CDR3 contains 17 residues. Losses at the gene ends were 3 bases for V and 2 bases for J; bases not matched to a gene: 8. Germline CDR1 SGHAT, CDR2 FQNNGV. The CDR3 reads CASSFRVAGGFTDTQYF. CDR3 nucleotide sequence: TGTGCCAGCAGCTTCCGAGTAGCGGGGGGATTCACAGATACGCAGTATTTT.

V is TRBV2 and J is TRBJ1-1; D may be TRBD1 (6 bases). Trimming removed 5 bases from V and 8 bases from J, with 15 bases in between. CDR3 length equals 13 residues. Germline CDR1 and CDR2: SNHLY and FYNNEI. CDR3 nucleotide sequence: TGTGCCAGCAGTAAACAGGGTCCAGGGGAAGCTTTCTTT. Protein sequence: CASSKQGPGEAFF. Using reference TRBV2 and TRBJ1-1 for the parts outside the CDR3, the full variable domain is EPEVTQTPSHQVTQMGQEVILRCVPISNHLYFYWYRQILGQKVEFLVSFYNNEISEKSEIFDDQFSVERPDGSNFTLKIRSTKLEDSAMYFCASSKQGPGEAFFGQGTRLTVV.

Sample share makes this clone medium-sized. The chain combines TRBV7-9 with TRBJ1-2; D remains unclear. Trimming stripped 1 base from V and 5 bases from J, with 14 bases between. Germline values: CDR1 SEHNR, CDR2 FQNEAQ (reference sequence). The CDR3 contains 15 residues. The CDR3 DNA follows: TGTGCCAGCAGCTTAGGCCCGAACACGGGATATGGCTACACCTTC. This codes for CASSLGPNTGYGYTF.

This chain links TRBV19 with TRBJ1-1; unclear D gene. Germline V lookup: CDR1 LNHDA, CDR2 SQIVND (reference sequence). V was trimmed by 1 base and J by 1 base, leaving 7 bases between them. CDR3 size: 14 residues. In DNA form, the CDR3 reads TGTGCCAGTAGTATAGTTGGAGGGAACACTGAAGCTTTCTTT. It codes for CASSIVGGNTEAFF.

The rearrangement joins TRBV5-1 to TRBJ2-5, with 8 bases lining up with TRBD2. This CDR3 has 14 residues. V trimming: 7 bases; J trimming: 5 bases; junction bases outside the gene matches: 10. Germline V gene data show CDR1 as SGHRS and CDR2 as YFSETQ. Here the CDR3 reads CASAVTSGGETQYF. The CDR3 DNA sequence: TGCGCCAGCGCCGTAACTTCGGGGGGGGAGACCCAGTACTTC.

This chain uses TRBV13 with TRBJ2-7; 14 bases are a match to TRBD2. V lost 3 bases and J lost 7; bases outside the gene matches: 5. The CDR3 spans 15 residues. CDR1 PRHDT and CDR2 FYEKMQ come from the germline V gene (reference sequence). Written as DNA, the CDR3 is TGTGCCAGCAGCTTCCCGGGACTAGCGGGAGAAGAGCAGTACTTC. It specifies CASSFPGLAGEEQYF.

This clone appeared a few times. V is TRBV2 and J is TRBJ1-4; no firm D call. The V gene's germline CDR1 is SNHLY and CDR2 FYNNEI. Trimming took off 7 bases at V and 4 bases at J, with 7 bases between the two ends. CDR3 size: 12 residues. CDR3 in amino acids: CASKQFNEKLFF. The CDR3 bases are TGTGCCAGCAAACAGTTTAATGAAAAACTGTTTTTT.

This chain connects TRBV7-3 to TRBJ2-7, with a tentative D call TRBD1 (5 bases). Germline-derived CDR1 and CDR2 are SGHTA and FQGTGA. The V gene lost 6 bases and the J gene lost 2 bases, with 11 bases spanning the gap. The CDR3 consists of 13 residues. CDR3 DNA: TGTGCCAGCAGGCGCAGGGTTGCCTACGAGCAGTACTTC. Translated, it gives CASRRRVAYEQYF.

The V call is TRBV7-2, the J call TRBJ2-5; 9 nucleotides line up with TRBD2. CDR1 is SGHTA, CDR2 FQGNSA, per germline. The CDR3 has 16 residues. Losses at the gene ends were 6 bases for V and 4 bases for J; bases not matched to a gene: 12. The CDR3 loop reads CASSSRGRGGRETQYF. In DNA form, the CDR3 reads TGTGCCAGCAGTTCCCGGGGGCGGGGGGGCCGAGAGACCCAGTACTTC.

The V gene is TRBV5-4, the J gene TRBJ2-5; 9 bases agree with TRBD1. Germline V gene data show CDR1 as SGHNT and CDR2 as YYREEE (reference sequence). The J segment lost 2 bases and the V segment lost 5 bases, leaving 13 bases of the junction unmatched. The CDR3 runs 17 residues. CDR3 DNA sequence: TGTGCCAGCAGTTACCCCGGGACAGGGAAACCGCAAGAGACCCAGTACTTC. As protein: CASSYPGTGKPQETQYF.

The chain employs TRBV7-6 and TRBJ2-1; a possible D gene is TRBD1 (5 bases). V lost 0 bases and J 6 bases, leaving 9 bases between the germline ends. The CDR3 totals 14 residues. Germline-derived CDR1 and CDR2 are SGHVS and FNYEAQ. Here the CDR3 DNA reads TGTGCCAGCAGCTTAGCGGCCAGGGTCAATGAGCAGTTCTTC. Amino acid sequence: CASSLAARVNEQFF.

J is TRBJ2-2 and V is TRBV11-2; possibly TRBD1 for D (5 bases). With 0 bases removed from V and 8 bases from J, the gap between germline ends came to 7 bases. Germline V gene sequence: CDR1 SGHAT, CDR2 FQNNGV. The CDR3 spans 13 residues. CDR3 region: CASSLEGRGELFF. In DNA, the CDR3 is TGTGCCAGCAGCTTAGAGGGGCGGGGGGAGCTGTTTTTT.

The gene calls are TRBV28 and TRBJ1-1; 10 bases are a match to TRBD1. The germline V gene has CDR1 MDHEN and CDR2 SYDVKM. After removal of 6 bases from V and 3 bases from J, the junction contained 10 bases not matched to a gene. This CDR3 spans 16 amino acids. The CDR3 reads CASSLIGQGGDTEAFF. CDR3 DNA sequence: TGTGCCAGCAGCCTTATCGGACAGGGGGGGGACACTGAAGCTTTCTTT.

The chain joins TRBV5-6 to TRBJ2-5; TRBD1 matches at 8 bases. This CDR3 contains 15 residues. Germline V gene data show CDR1 as SGHDT and CDR2 as YYEEEE. After removal of 3 bases from V and 1 base from J, the junction contained 5 bases not matched to a gene. In nucleotides, the CDR3 is TGTGCCAGCAGCTCCGGCGGACAGGGCCAAGAGACCCAGTACTTC. Its protein product is CASSSGGQGQETQYF.

As for this clone: The junction differs from germline at one of its ends, possibly a read error. The chain has TRBV7-7 and TRBJ2-1, with 10 bases fitting TRBD1. The CDR3 is made up of 13 amino acids. CDR1 and CDR2 from the germline V gene are SSHAT and FNYEAQ (reference sequence). In nucleotides, the CDR3 is TGTGCTAGCAGCCCCGGGACAGGGGACGAGCAGTTCTTC. Translated, it gives CASSPGTGDEQFF.

The J gene is TRBJ1-1, the V gene TRBV10-3, with D perhaps matching TRBD1 (5 bases). Germline V gene data show CDR1 as ENHRY and CDR2 as SYGVKD. The V end was cut by 6 bases, the J end by 4 bases, with 12 bases between. The CDR3 has 13 residues. CDR3 DNA: TGTGCCATCAGCCGGGACTCATCCACTGAAGCTTTCTTT. Translation: CAISRDSSTEAFF.